This section outlines one T cell receptor beta chain sequence together with its context. The CDR3 runs 15 residues. V gave up 4 bases and J gave up 5 bases; unmatched junction bases: 9. The V gene's germline CDR1 is SNHLY and CDR2 FYNNEI. The sample originates from a study of OX40 agonist ivuxolimab in advanced cancers. Only in-frame clones appear in the TCRdb table, and some are missing; sequencing was by immunoSEQ multiplex PCR. The table includes approximately 66,000 clones, approximately 81% detected once. The chain couples TRBV2 to TRBJ2-5; 8 bases map to TRBD1. The receptor's source is an adult with an advanced solid tumor such as melanoma, head and neck, liver or kidney cancer. The input for sequencing was CD4+ or CD8+ T cells sorted from blood, taken in a trial of the OX40 agonist ivuxolimab. The DNA for the CDR3 is TGTGCCAGCAGTGTCCGCCCAGGGGGCGGCGAGACCCAGTACTTC. Its protein product is CASSVRPGGGETQYF.